A selection of T cell receptor beta chains follows, all from one sample in a study of blood T cell repertoires in COVID-19. Method: immunoSEQ multiplex PCR; TCRdb's copy keeps in-frame clones and lacks some. The table lists 130,000 to 150,000 clones, approximately 84% of them singletons. The sequenced material came from peripheral blood. These receptors originate from a human donor with acute or convalescent COVID-19. The donor label of this sample is uncertain. CDR3s include the opening cysteine and the closing phenylalanine or tryptophan. The D gene is left open where the match is weak. Size is stated for part of the rows, as once, few or many counts, or as a class when the clone is expanded.

TRBJ1-3 NA NA TRBV27 17 CASRPHSGTPSGNTIYF TGTGCCAGCCGCCCCCACTCAGGTACCCCCTCTGGAAACACCATATATTTT
TRBJ2-1 NA NA TRBV7-2 15 CASRSAAASYNEQFF TGTGCCAGCAGGTCCGCGGCGGCCTCCTACAATGAGCAGTTCTTC
TRBJ2-5 once TRBD2 TRBV7-9 17 CASSLKASGMRWETQYF TGTGCCAGCAGCTTAAAGGCTAGCGGGATGAGATGGGAGACCCAGTACTTC
TRBJ2-5 NA NA TRBV4-3 14 CASSPGVSGETQYF TGCGCCAGCAGCCCAGGTGTGTCGGGGGAGACCCAGTACTTC
TRBJ1-1 NA NA TRBV15 16 CATSRGEGGVRTEAFF TGTGCCACCAGCAGAGGTGAGGGGGGGGTACGTACTGAAGCTTTCTTT
TRBJ2-3 NA NA TRBV6-1 13 CASSEEASFAQYF TGTGCCAGCAGTGAAGAAGCGTCATTCGCGCAGTATTTT
TRBJ1-1 NA NA TRBV28 16 CASSLSGRQMNTEAFF TGTGCCAGCAGTTTAAGTGGCAGGCAGATGAACACTGAAGCTTTCTTT
TRBJ2-5 NA NA TRBV27 15 CASSSRPRRVETQYF TGTGCCAGCAGTTCACGGCCCCGACGGGTAGAGACCCAGTACTTC
TRBJ1-6 NA NA TRBV3-1/TRBV3-2 16 CASSQEGRGNYSPLHF TGTGCCAGCAGCCAAGAAGGTAGAGGGAACTATTCACCCCTCCACTTT
TRBJ2-5 few TRBD2 TRBV2 11 CASGGRETQYF TGTGCCAGCGGCGGGAGAGAGACCCAGTACTTC
TRBJ2-2 NA TRBD1 TRBV11-2 13 CASVDRAVGELFF TGTGCCAGCGTGGACAGGGCGGTCGGGGAGCTGTTTTTT
TRBJ1-2 NA TRBD1 TRBV3-1/TRBV3-2 14 CASSQEDRGYGYTF TGTGCCAGCAGCCAGGAGGACAGGGGCTATGGCTACACCTTC
TRBJ2-1 NA TRBD1 TRBV18 15 CASSADRDSFNEQFF TGTGCCAGCTCCGCTGACCGGGACAGTTTCAATGAGCAGTTCTTC
TRBJ1-1 NA NA TRBV9 12 CASSVVSTEAFF TGTGCCAGCAGCGTAGTATCCACTGAAGCTTTCTTT
TRBJ1-6 NA NA TRBV7-9 15 CASSLGAGGDSPLHF TGTGCCAGCAGCTTAGGAGCGGGTGGTGATTCACCCCTCCACTTT
TRBJ1-2 few NA TRBV2 15 CASRTTANVNYGYTF TGTGCCAGCAGGACCACAGCCAACGTTAACTATGGCTACACCTTC
TRBJ1-4 NA NA TRBV13 12 CASSLSREKLFF TGTGCCAGCAGCTTATCCAGAGAAAAACTGTTTTTT
TRBJ2-3 NA NA TRBV7-9 12 CASSLGSLTQYF TGTGCCAGCAGCTTAGGGTCACTTACGCAGTATTTT
TRBJ2-1 NA TRBD1 TRBV4-2 15 CASSQDRGSYNEQFF TGTGCCAGCAGCCAGGACAGGGGTTCCTACAATGAGCAGTTCTTC
TRBJ1-2 few NA TRBV15 13 CATSSTGNYGYTF TGTGCCACCAGCAGCACAGGGAACTATGGCTACACCTTC
TRBJ2-1 NA TRBD2 TRBV18 15 CASSPGLAGDNEQFF TGTGCCAGCTCACCGGGGCTAGCGGGGGACAATGAGCAGTTCTTC
TRBJ1-1 NA NA TRBV3-1/TRBV3-2 13 CASSQAQGFEAFF TGTGCCAGCAGCCAAGCCCAGGGGTTTGAAGCTTTCTTT
TRBJ2-5 NA NA TRBV24-1 14 CATSDQGHEETQYF TGTGCCACCAGTGACCAGGGGCACGAAGAGACCCAGTACTTC
TRBJ1-4 NA NA TRBV5-6 14 CASSLDNREEQLFF TGTGCCAGCAGCTTGGATAACAGGGAAGAGCAACTGTTTTTT
TRBJ1-4 NA TRBD1 TRBV7-2 15 CASSSSGQFWEKLFF TGTGCCAGCAGCTCTTCGGGACAGTTTTGGGAAAAACTGTTTTTT
TRBJ2-6 NA NA TRBV30 15 CAWINPGSGANVLTF TGTGCCTGGATCAATCCGGGTTCCGGGGCCAACGTCCTGACTTTC
TRBJ1-4 once NA TRBV10-3 11 CAIRANEKLFF TGTGCCATCAGGGCCAATGAAAAACTGTTTTTT
TRBJ2-6 NA TRBD1 TRBV10-3 14 CAAMGTDQFGVLTF TGTGCCGCCATGGGGACAGACCAATTTGGCGTCCTGACTTTC
TRBJ2-1 NA NA TRBV5-1 16 CASSLYGEVNSSEQFF TGCGCCAGCAGCTTGTACGGGGAAGTCAATTCTTCTGAGCAGTTCTTC
TRBJ2-1 NA TRBD2 TRBV7-6 16 CASSFTGTSAYNEQFF TGTGCCAGCAGCTTTACCGGGACTAGCGCCTACAATGAGCAGTTCTTC
TRBJ1-1 NA NA TRBV25-1 14 CASSPLRDKIEAFF TGTGCCAGCAGTCCCCTACGAGACAAGATTGAAGCTTTCTTT
TRBJ2-2 NA TRBD1 TRBV29-1 13 CSAQGPDTGELFF TGCAGCGCACAGGGGCCCGACACCGGGGAGCTGTTTTTT
TRBJ2-5 NA TRBD1 TRBV10-1 14 CASRPRDRQETQYF TGCGCCAGCAGGCCCCGGGACAGACAAGAGACCCAGTACTTC
TRBJ1-1 NA NA TRBV7-2 15 CASSYGTAGDTEAFF TGTGCCAGCAGCTACGGTACCGCGGGGGACACTGAAGCTTTCTTT
TRBJ2-3 once TRBD2 TRBV6-2/TRBV6-3 19 CASSFLTSGRYSGTDTQYF TGTGCCAGCAGTTTCCTGACTAGCGGGAGATATTCGGGCACAGATACGCAGTATTTT
TRBJ1-2 NA NA TRBV28 15 CASSLGGAQGNGYTF TGTGCCAGCAGTTTAGGGGGGGCGCAGGGCAATGGCTACACCTTC
TRBJ2-2 NA NA TRBV2 14 CASSTGLNTGELFF TGTGCCAGCAGTACAGGGTTGAACACCGGGGAGCTGTTTTTT
TRBJ1-2 NA NA TRBV27 11 CASSNSYGYTF TGTGCCAGCAGTAACAGCTATGGCTACACCTTC
TRBJ1-6 NA TRBD1 TRBV28 12 CASRTGVRALHF TGTGCCAGCAGGACAGGGGTGAGGGCCCTCCACTTT
TRBJ2-4 NA NA TRBV5-6 16 CASSSQGMIAKNIQYF TGTGCCAGCAGCTCACAGGGAATGATAGCCAAAAACATTCAGTACTTC
TRBJ2-1 once NA TRBV11-2 15 CASSSEGQPYNEQFF TGTGCCAGCAGCTCTGAGGGACAACCCTACAATGAGCAGTTCTTC
TRBJ2-1 NA TRBD2 TRBV2 14 CASSGEGAYNEQFF TGTGCCAGCAGTGGGGAGGGAGCCTATAATGAGCAGTTCTTC
TRBJ1-1 NA NA TRBV4-3 16 CASSLHPAGMNTEAFF TGCGCCAGCAGCCTCCACCCGGCGGGGATGAACACTGAAGCTTTCTTT
TRBJ2-2 NA NA TRBV7-2 16 CASSLYGGTNTGELFF TGTGCCAGCAGCTTATACGGGGGGACAAACACCGGGGAGCTGTTTTTT
TRBJ1-1 NA TRBD1 TRBV9 14 CASSGTGGDSRAFF TGTGCCAGCTCTGGGACAGGGGGCGATTCAAGAGCTTTCTTT
TRBJ2-2 NA TRBD2 TRBV11-2 16 CASSLIAGVSSGELFF TGTGCCAGCAGCCTGATAGCGGGAGTGTCATCCGGGGAGCTGTTTTTT
TRBJ1-1 NA NA TRBV20-1 15 CSASEARNMNTEAFF TGCAGTGCTAGTGAGGCCAGGAACATGAACACTGAAGCTTTCTTT
TRBJ2-2 NA NA TRBV7-6 17 CASSLDPGAGDTGELFF TGTGCCAGCAGCTTAGATCCAGGGGCGGGGGACACCGGGGAGCTGTTTTTT
TRBJ1-1 NA NA TRBV28 15 CASTSPGVWNTEAFF TGTGCCAGCACCTCTCCGGGGGTCTGGAACACTGAAGCTTTCTTT
TRBJ2-3 NA TRBD2 TRBV5-1 16 CASSFPQAGARDTQYF TGCGCCAGCAGCTTCCCCCAAGCGGGAGCGAGAGATACGCAGTATTTT
TRBJ1-6 NA NA TRBV4-2 17 CASSQGGPSSYNSPLHF TGTGCCAGCAGCCAAGGCGGGCCGAGCTCCTATAATTCACCCCTCCACTTT
TRBJ2-7 NA TRBD1 TRBV2 12 CASGRDSYEQYF TGTGCCAGCGGAAGGGACAGCTACGAGCAGTACTTC
TRBJ2-3 once TRBD1 TRBV9 16 CASSVTGQGWTDTQYF TGTGCCAGCAGCGTAACTGGACAGGGGTGGACAGATACGCAGTATTTT
TRBJ2-3 NA TRBD1 TRBV7-2 17 CASSLEVRTGHTDTQYF TGTGCCAGCAGCTTAGAAGTCAGGACAGGGCACACAGATACGCAGTATTTT
TRBJ2-7 NA NA TRBV12-3/TRBV12-4 13 CASSFDSYYEQYF TGTGCCAGCAGTTTTGACAGCTACTACGAGCAGTACTTC
TRBJ2-7 NA TRBD1 TRBV12-3/TRBV12-4 12 CASSRTGYEQYF TGTGCCAGCAGTCGGACAGGCTACGAGCAGTACTTC
TRBJ2-2 NA NA TRBV7-3 16 CASSPPGNPNTGELFF TGTGCCAGCAGCCCACCCGGGAACCCGAACACCGGGGAGCTGTTTTTT
TRBJ1-5 NA TRBD1 TRBV7-2 13 CASSSDRGTAQHF TGTGCCAGCAGCTCGGACAGGGGAACGGCCCAGCATTTT
TRBJ2-2 NA NA TRBV11-2 12 CASRLRDGELFF TGTGCCAGCAGGCTGCGGGACGGGGAGCTGTTTTTT
TRBJ1-2 NA NA TRBV2 13 CASSEEGGRGYTF TGTGCCAGCAGTGAAGAGGGAGGGCGAGGCTACACCTTC